This note documents a single TCR beta chain sequence. There is no known antigen for this receptor. No qualities accompany the bases; no much larger clone lies one base away. This sample was included in a study of OX40 agonist ivuxolimab in advanced cancers. With regard to the full study: Ivuxolimab, which targeted the costimulatory receptor OX40 (CD134), was an agonistic, fully human IgG2 monoclonal antibody. Intravenous ivuxolimab was administered to patients every 2 weeks at six dose levels: 0.01, 0.1, 0.3, 1.5, 3 and 10 mg/kg. Of the roughly 53 patients in dose escalation, about 20 had hepatocellular carcinoma, some 15 had melanoma, 9 had renal cell carcinoma and 9 had head and neck cancer. The dose-escalation cohort was about 83% male with a mean age of roughly 60 years, ranging from roughly 23 to 90. Prior anti-PD-1, anti-PD-L1 or anti-CTLA-4 therapy was permitted, and checkpoint inhibitors had been received by 30% to 40% of dose-escalation patients. Partial responses were achieved by three dose-escalation patients, of whom one had hepatocellular carcinoma and two had cutaneous melanoma. Peripheral TCRbeta sequencing was intended to test whether TCR sequence diversity was altered and clonal T-cell expansion was caused by ivuxolimab. The monotherapy dose-escalation portion (N ≈ 52 patients) of the phase I ivuxolimab trial is reported in the paper. Overall study outcomes, separate from this receptor: Which antigens the clonally expanded peripheral T cells were specific for was not determined. Low levels of normalized T-cell clonal expansion were also seen in some nonresponding patients. Clonal expansion of both CD4+ and CD8+ blood T cells was observed from baseline to week 6 at doses 0.1 to 3.0 mg/kg. After ivuxolimab, expanded clones were on average more numerous among CD8+ T cells than among CD4+ T cells. In the 0.1-3.0 mg/kg groups, partial responders were among the patients with the lowest normalized peripheral clonal expansion, particularly in CD8+ T cells.

For sequencing of the TCRbeta CDR3 region, genomic DNA was extracted from the sorted cells. The immunoSEQ Assay was used for sequencing of TCRbeta CDR3 regions. TCRdb carries this immuneACCESS record with in-frame sequences only. Its versions omit some clonotypes, under half of them owing to an unresolved V gene in the studies checked, with the rest unexplained. Across this sample there are 36,000 or so clones, with about three quarters seen only once. Clones ranked in the top ten supply 20% to 25% of the sample. The trial excluded patients who had a history of autoimmune disease or were on systemic immunosuppression. In every dose cohort, peripheral blood was drawn for TCR sequencing at baseline, cycle 4 day 1, and cycle 7 day 1. Samples were obtained from an open-label, multicenter, first-in-human phase I dose-escalation trial of ivuxolimab. The trial enrolled adults with locally advanced or metastatic head and neck squamous cell, hepatocellular, melanoma or renal cell carcinoma. Before TCR sequencing, CD4+ T cells and CD8+ T cells from peripheral blood were sorted into separate populations.

The junction shows trimming of 3 bases on V and 4 bases on J, and the gene matches do not reach 7 bases of it. CDR3 length: 14 amino acids, cysteine to phenylalanine. The sequence is cut down to CDR3 DNA, 42 bases in frame from base 1. Sequences GTSNPN (CDR1) and SVGIG (CDR2) are obtained from the germline V gene (reference sequence). Here the chain combines TRBV30 and TRBJ2-7; 9 of the junction bases match TRBD2. This specimen was CD4+ or CD8+ T cells sorted from blood, taken in a trial of the OX40 agonist ivuxolimab. The source is an adult with an advanced solid tumor such as melanoma, head and neck, liver or kidney cancer. The nucleotide sequence is TGTGCCTGGAGACGGCTAGCGGGGAATTACGAGCAGTACTTC. Its protein is CAWRRLAGNYEQYF.